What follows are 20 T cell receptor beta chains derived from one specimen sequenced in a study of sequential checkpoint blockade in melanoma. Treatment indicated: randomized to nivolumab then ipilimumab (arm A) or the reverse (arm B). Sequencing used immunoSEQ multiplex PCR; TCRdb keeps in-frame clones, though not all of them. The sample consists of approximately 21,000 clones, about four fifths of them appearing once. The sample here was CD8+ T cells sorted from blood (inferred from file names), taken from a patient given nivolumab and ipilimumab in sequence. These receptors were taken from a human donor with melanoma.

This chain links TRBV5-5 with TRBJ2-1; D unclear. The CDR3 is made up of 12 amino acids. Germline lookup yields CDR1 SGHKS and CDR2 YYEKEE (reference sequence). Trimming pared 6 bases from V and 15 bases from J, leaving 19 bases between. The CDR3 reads CASMRPSNELFF. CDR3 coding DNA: TGTGCCAGCATGCGGCCCTCCAATGAGTTGTTCTTC.

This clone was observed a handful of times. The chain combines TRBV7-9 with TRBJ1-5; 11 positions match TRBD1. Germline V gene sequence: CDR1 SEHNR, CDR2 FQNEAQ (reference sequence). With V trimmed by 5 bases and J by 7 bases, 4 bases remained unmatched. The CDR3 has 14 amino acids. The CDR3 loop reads CASSVGQGEQPQHF. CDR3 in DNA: TGTGCCAGCAGCGTGGGACAGGGGGAGCAGCCCCAGCATTTT. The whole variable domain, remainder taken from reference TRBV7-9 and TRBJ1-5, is DTGVSQNPRHKITKRGQNVTFRCDPISEHNRLYWYRQTLGQGPEFLTYFQNEAQLEKSRLLSDRFSAERPKGSFSTLEIQRTEQGDSAMYLCASSVGQGEQPQHFGDGTRLSIL.

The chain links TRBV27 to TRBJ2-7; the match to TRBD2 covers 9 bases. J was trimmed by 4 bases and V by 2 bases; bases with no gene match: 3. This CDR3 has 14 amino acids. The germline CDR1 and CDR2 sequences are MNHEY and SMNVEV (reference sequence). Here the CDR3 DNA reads TGTGCCAGCAGTTTAGCGGGGGGGCCTTACGAGCAGTACTTC. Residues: CASSLAGGPYEQYF.

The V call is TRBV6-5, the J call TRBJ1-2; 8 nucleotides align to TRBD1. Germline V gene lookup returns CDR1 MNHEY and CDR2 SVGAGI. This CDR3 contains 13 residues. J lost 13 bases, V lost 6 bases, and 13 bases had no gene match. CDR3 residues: CASSRGGTGQRTF. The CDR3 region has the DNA TGTGCCAGCAGCAGGGGGGGGACAGGACAGCGCACCTTC.

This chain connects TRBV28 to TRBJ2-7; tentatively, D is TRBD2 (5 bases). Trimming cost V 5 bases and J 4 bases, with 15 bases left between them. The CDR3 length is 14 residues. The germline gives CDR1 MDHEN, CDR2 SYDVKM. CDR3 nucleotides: TGTGCCAGCAGTGGCAGGCGGGTCTTGTACGAGCAGTACTTC. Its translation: CASSGRRVLYEQYF.

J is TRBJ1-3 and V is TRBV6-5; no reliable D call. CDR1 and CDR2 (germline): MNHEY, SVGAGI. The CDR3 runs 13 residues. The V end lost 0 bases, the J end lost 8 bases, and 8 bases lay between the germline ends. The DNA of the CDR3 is TGTGCCAGCAGTTACTCGGCTCTCGACACCATATATTTT. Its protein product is CASSYSALDTIYF.

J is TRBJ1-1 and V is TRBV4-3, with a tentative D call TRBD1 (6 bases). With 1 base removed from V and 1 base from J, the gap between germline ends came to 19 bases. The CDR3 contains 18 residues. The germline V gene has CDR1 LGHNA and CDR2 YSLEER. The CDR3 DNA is TGCGCCAGCAGCCAAGGGGTAGCCAGGGGAATATGGAACACTGAAGCTTTCTTT. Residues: CASSQGVARGIWNTEAFF.

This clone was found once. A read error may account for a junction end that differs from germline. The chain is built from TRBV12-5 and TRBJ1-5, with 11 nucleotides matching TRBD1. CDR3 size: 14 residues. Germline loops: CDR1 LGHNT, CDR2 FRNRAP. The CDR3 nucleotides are TGTGCTAACCCCAAGGGGACAGGGGGGCAGCTCCAGCATTTT. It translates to CANPKGTGGQLQHF.

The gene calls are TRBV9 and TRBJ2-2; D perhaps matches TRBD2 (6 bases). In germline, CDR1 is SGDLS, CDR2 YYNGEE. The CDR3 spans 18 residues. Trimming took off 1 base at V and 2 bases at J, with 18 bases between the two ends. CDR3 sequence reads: CASSVFGLPKSNTGELFF. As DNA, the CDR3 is TGTGCCAGCAGCGTATTTGGACTACCCAAAAGTAACACCGGGGAGCTGTTTTTT.

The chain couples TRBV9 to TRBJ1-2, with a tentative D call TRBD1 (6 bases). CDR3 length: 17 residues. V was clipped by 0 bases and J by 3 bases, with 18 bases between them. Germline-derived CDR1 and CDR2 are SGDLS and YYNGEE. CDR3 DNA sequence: TGTGCCAGCAGCGTAGAGGCAGGGGCCGCCTTTCACTATGGCTACACCTTC. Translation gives CASSVEAGAAFHYGYTF.

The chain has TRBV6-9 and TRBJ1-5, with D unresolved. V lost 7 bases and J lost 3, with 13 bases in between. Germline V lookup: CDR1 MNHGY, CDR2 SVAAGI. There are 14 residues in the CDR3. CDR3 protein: CASMDSTYNQPQHF. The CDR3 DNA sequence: TGTGCCAGCATGGACTCCACCTACAATCAGCCCCAGCATTTT.

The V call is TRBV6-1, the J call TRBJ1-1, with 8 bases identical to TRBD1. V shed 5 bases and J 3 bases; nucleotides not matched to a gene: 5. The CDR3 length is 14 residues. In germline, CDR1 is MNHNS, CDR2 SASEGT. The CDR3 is CASSSGGRYTEAFF. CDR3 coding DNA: TGTGCCAGCAGTTCAGGGGGCCGGTACACTGAAGCTTTCTTT.

The CDR3 DNA follows: TGCGCCAGCAGCTCAACACTTCGAGGACTAGCGGGGGTGTTCACAGATACGCAGTATTTT. This codes for CASSSTLRGLAGVFTDTQYF. The V gene is TRBV5-1, the J gene TRBJ2-3; 13 bases fit TRBD2. V lost 3 bases and J lost 2; bases outside the gene matches: 15. CDR3 length: 20 amino acids. From germline, CDR1 is SGHRS and CDR2 YFSETQ.

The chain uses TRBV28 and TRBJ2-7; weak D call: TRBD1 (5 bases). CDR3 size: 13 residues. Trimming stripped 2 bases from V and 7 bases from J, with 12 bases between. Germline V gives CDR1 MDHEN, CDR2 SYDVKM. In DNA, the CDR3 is TGTGCCAGCAGTTTAGTGCTGGGGCTAGAGCAGTACTTC. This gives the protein CASSLVLGLEQYF.

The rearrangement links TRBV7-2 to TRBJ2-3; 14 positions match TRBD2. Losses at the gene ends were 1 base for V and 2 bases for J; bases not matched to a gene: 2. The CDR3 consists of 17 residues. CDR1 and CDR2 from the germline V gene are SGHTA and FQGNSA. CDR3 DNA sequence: TGTGCCAGCAGCTTAGGACTAGCGGGGGGGCACACAGATACGCAGTATTTT. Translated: CASSLGLAGGHTDTQYF.

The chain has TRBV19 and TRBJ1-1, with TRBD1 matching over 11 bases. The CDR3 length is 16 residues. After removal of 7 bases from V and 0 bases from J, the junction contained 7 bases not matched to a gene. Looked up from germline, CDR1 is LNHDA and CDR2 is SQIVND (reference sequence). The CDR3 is CASMGQGELLNTEAFF. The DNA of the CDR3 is TGTGCCAGTATGGGACAGGGGGAACTCCTGAACACTGAAGCTTTCTTT.

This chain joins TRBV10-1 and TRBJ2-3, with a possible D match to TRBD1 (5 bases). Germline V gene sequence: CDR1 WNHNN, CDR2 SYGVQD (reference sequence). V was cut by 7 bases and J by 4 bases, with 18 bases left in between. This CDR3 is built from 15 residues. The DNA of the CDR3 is TGCGCCAGCATTGGCAGGGCCACCCCCTCAGATACGCAGTATTTT. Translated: CASIGRATPSDTQYF.

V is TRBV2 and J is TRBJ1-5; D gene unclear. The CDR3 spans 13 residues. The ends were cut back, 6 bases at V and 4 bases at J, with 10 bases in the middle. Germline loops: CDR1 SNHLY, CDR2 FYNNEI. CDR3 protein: CASRVTGNQPQHF. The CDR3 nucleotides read TGTGCCAGCAGGGTGACGGGGAATCAGCCCCAGCATTTT.

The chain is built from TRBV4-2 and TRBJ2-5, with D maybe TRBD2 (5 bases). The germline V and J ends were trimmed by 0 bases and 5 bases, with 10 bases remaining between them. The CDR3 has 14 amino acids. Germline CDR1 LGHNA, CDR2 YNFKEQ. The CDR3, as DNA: TGTGCCAGCAGCCAAGATGGCTCGGGGGAGACCCAGTACTTC. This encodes CASSQDGSGETQYF.

The CDR3 spells CASSDRPGIWNTEAFF. The CDR3 region has the DNA TGTGCCAGCAGCGACAGGCCGGGGATCTGGAACACTGAAGCTTTCTTT. The chain has TRBV5-6 and TRBJ1-1; maybe TRBD1 (6 bases). This CDR3 has 16 amino acids. Trimming removed 4 bases at V and 1 base at J, with 17 bases between. Germline CDR1 and CDR2: SGHDT and YYEEEE.